A single sample is the source of the 17 T cell receptor beta chains below, sequenced in a study of beta chain features in type 1 diabetes. Every bit of the isolated RNA underwent reverse transcription, so sequencing read expressed TCRB transcripts. Generated by immunoSEQ multiplex PCR, the TCRdb table keeps only in-frame clones and is missing some. The sample includes 900,000 or so clones, 17% of them seen just once. Sample: naive CD4+ T cells from blood. These TCRs come from a woman aged 18-29 years in good health.

This clone showed up just a few times. V and J are TRBV2 and TRBJ2-2; 7 nucleotides align to TRBD2. Losses at the gene ends were 9 bases for V and 2 bases for J; bases not matched to a gene: 6. Germline loops: CDR1 SNHLY, CDR2 FYNNEI. This CDR3 is 14 amino acids long. The CDR3 spells CASETSLNTGELFF. The CDR3 DNA reads TGTGCCAGTGAGACTAGCCTAAACACCGGGGAGCTGTTTTTT.

The chain has TRBV7-6 and TRBJ2-1; either TRBD1 or TRBD2 may supply D (6 bases each). Trimming shortened V by 6 bases and J by 7 bases, and 13 bases separated the two germline ends. Germline V gene lookup returns CDR1 SGHVS and CDR2 FNYEAQ. This CDR3 is 13 amino acids long. The CDR3: CASRPIGGNEQFF. The CDR3 DNA is TGTGCCAGCAGACCAATAGGGGGGAATGAGCAGTTCTTC.

This clone occurred a few times. The chain uses TRBV7-3 and TRBJ2-1, with TRBD2 as a possible D gene (6 bases). V was pared by 2 bases and J by 6 bases, with 11 bases between. Germline assignment: CDR1 SGHTA and CDR2 FQGTGA. The CDR3 length is 14 residues. CDR3: CASSLSAGINEQFF. CDR3 DNA: TGTGCCAGCAGCTTATCAGCGGGCATCAATGAGCAGTTCTTC.

This clone has only a few counts. The chain combines TRBV21-1 with TRBJ2-2; the D call of TRBD2 is as the table states it, not checked on the DNA. TRBV21-1 is noted as a pseudogene. This CDR3 has 16 amino acids. The CDR3 coding sequence is TGTGCCAGCAGCAGAACGCGGGAGTCGGTCACCGGGGAGCTGTTTTTT. Its translation is CASSRTRESVTGELFF.

V gene TRBV6-6 combines with J gene TRBJ2-7; TRBD1 matches 10 bases. V shed 2 bases and J 2 bases; nucleotides not matched to a gene: 6. The CDR3 contains 16 residues. Germline loops: CDR1 MNHNY, CDR2 SVGAGI (reference sequence). The CDR3 region is CASSYGRTGGTYEQYF. The CDR3 DNA reads TGTGCCAGCAGTTACGGGAGGACAGGGGGGACCTACGAGCAGTACTTC.

The chain couples TRBV10-3 to TRBJ2-1; D gene ambiguous. The CDR3 runs to 13 residues. Per the germline V gene, CDR1 is ENHRY and CDR2 is SYGVKD. V dropped 2 bases and J dropped 6 bases, with 8 bases sitting between them. The CDR3 protein is CAISEPPRNEQFF. The CDR3 DNA reads TGTGCCATCAGTGAGCCTCCTCGCAATGAGCAGTTCTTC.

This clone turned up a few times. This chain uses TRBV5-1 with TRBJ2-7, with D possibly TRBD2 on 5 matching bases. V was pared by 0 bases and J by 9 bases, with 16 bases between. This CDR3 comprises 14 residues. The germline CDR1 and CDR2 sequences are SGHRS and YFSETQ. The CDR3 sequence: CASSLAGLGSGQYF. CDR3 DNA: TGCGCCAGCAGCTTGGCCGGATTGGGGAGCGGGCAGTACTTC.

The chain uses TRBV9 and TRBJ2-1; possible D gene TRBD2, 6 bases. V lost 3 bases and J lost 5, with 12 bases in between. CDR3 length equals 14 residues. The germline gives CDR1 SGDLS, CDR2 YYNGEE. CDR3 coding DNA: TGTGCCAGCAGCGGTCGGGACTGGAACAATGAGCAGTTCTTC. Protein product: CASSGRDWNNEQFF.

V is TRBV18 and J is TRBJ2-3; no clear D gene. Trimming pared 2 bases from V and 4 bases from J, leaving 13 bases between. The CDR3 consists of 15 residues. Germline V lookup: CDR1 KGHSH, CDR2 LQKENI. The CDR3 loop is CASSPRTQAPDTQYF. The CDR3 nucleotides are TGTGCCAGCTCACCAAGGACCCAGGCCCCAGATACGCAGTATTTT.

Regarding this clone: This sample also contains other DNA sequences that code for the same CDR3. The chain has TRBV9 and TRBJ2-2; tentatively, D is TRBD1 or TRBD2 (5 bases each). Germline V gene lookup returns CDR1 SGDLS and CDR2 YYNGEE. This CDR3 comprises 15 residues. V was pared by 0 bases and J by 0 bases, with 6 bases between. The DNA for the CDR3 is TGTGCCAGCAGCGTAGGAGGGGCGAACACCGGGGAGCTGTTTTTT. Translating gives CASSVGGANTGELFF. Filled out from reference TRBV9 and TRBJ2-2, the complete variable domain reads DSGVTQTPKHLITATGQRVTLRCSPRSGDLSVYWYQQSLDQGLQFLIQYYNGEERAKGNILERFSAQQFPDLHSELNLSSLELGDSALYFCASSVGGANTGELFFGEGSRLTVL.

This chain connects TRBV4-2 to TRBJ2-7; TRBD2 aligns across 7 bases. The CDR3 has 16 amino acids. The V and J ends lost 0 bases and 3 bases, in that order; junction bases with no gene match: 8. Germline V gene sequence: CDR1 LGHNA, CDR2 YNFKEQ. This chain's CDR3 is CASSQDIIAGRYEQYF. CDR3 bases: TGTGCCAGCAGCCAAGATATAATAGCGGGCCGCTACGAGCAGTACTTC.

The chain couples TRBV28 to TRBJ2-1, with a weak D call TRBD2 (6 bases). The V end was cut by 5 bases, the J end by 12 bases, with 17 bases between. This CDR3 is 13 amino acids long. Looked up from germline, CDR1 is MDHEN and CDR2 is SYDVKM. The CDR3 DNA reads TGTGCCAGCAGTCCGACTAGTCTTGTCTGGCAGTTCTTC. This codes for CASSPTSLVWQFF.

This clone was counted between two and nine times. The V gene is TRBV19, the J gene TRBJ1-4, with 7 bases matching TRBD1. Germline V lookup: CDR1 LNHDA, CDR2 SQIVND (reference sequence). The CDR3 is 15 amino acids. The V and J ends lost 4 bases and 8 bases, in that order; junction bases with no gene match: 10. This CDR3 is CASSNPTGLEEKLFF. The CDR3 region has the DNA TGTGCCAGTAGTAATCCGACAGGGCTAGAAGAAAAACTGTTTTTT.

This chain uses TRBV9 with TRBJ2-2; D not certain. V was trimmed by 3 bases and J by 12 bases, leaving 24 bases between them. Germline-derived CDR1 and CDR2 are SGDLS and YYNGEE. This CDR3 contains 16 residues. The CDR3 coding sequence is TGTGCCAGCAGCGCACAATTTACATCCGGGTCCCCGAAGCTGTTTTTT. Protein: CASSAQFTSGSPKLFF.

This clone appeared once. A much bigger clone sits one base away, suggesting this may be a read error. The same CDR3 can be traced to other DNA sequences in this sample. The chain carries TRBV11-3 and TRBJ2-6, with no clear D. CDR3 length: 15 amino acids. V gave up 1 base and J gave up 0 bases, with 4 bases separating them. Germline CDR1 is SGHNT and CDR2 is YENEEA. CDR3 in amino acids: CASSLGGSGANVLTF. CDR3 DNA: TGTGCCAGCAGCTTAGGAGGCTCTGGGGCCAACGTCCTGACTTTC.

The DNA for the CDR3 is TGTGCCACCAGCAGAGGGGGGCCGAACACCGGGGAGCTGTTTTTT. Translated: CATSRGGPNTGELFF. The chain employs TRBV15 and TRBJ2-2; D perhaps matches TRBD1 (6 bases). The CDR3 runs 15 residues. Germline loops: CDR1 LNHNV, CDR2 YYDKDF (reference sequence). The V end was cut by 1 base, the J end by 0 bases, with 6 bases between.

The V gene is TRBV5-4, the J gene TRBJ2-3; a weak D match, TRBD2 (5 bases). This CDR3 has 15 amino acids. Germline lookup yields CDR1 SGHNT and CDR2 YYREEE (reference sequence). V lost 1 base, J lost 2 bases, and 11 bases lay in between. CDR3 residues: CASSLRTGSTDTQYF. DNA of the CDR3: TGTGCCAGCAGCTTGAGAACGGGATCCACAGATACGCAGTATTTT.